This note documents a single T cell receptor (beta chain) sequence. Samples had at least 6 million PBMCs isolated from them. The CDR3 has 13 residues. CDR1 and CDR2 (germline): DFQATT, SNEGSKA (reference sequence). V lost 6 bases to trimming and J lost 3 bases, with 14 bases between them. Alongside a J-beta primer mix, a sample-barcoded 5' primer served in a second PCR lasting roughly 6 to 11 cycles. One entry per CDR3 protein results from TCRdb running MiXCR on the 5' RACE reads. The data hold around 2 million distinct CDR3 sequences, with more than 35% observed a single time. The data were obtained in a study of blood T cells in healthy people across ages.

The V call is TRBV20-1, the J call TRBJ2-5; D may be TRBD1 (6 bases). The receptor's source is a human donor in good health. The sequenced sample was blood. CDR3 sequence (DNA): TGCAGTGCCCCTGTGGGGGCGGAAGAGACCCAGTACTTC. This gives the protein CSAPVGAEETQYF.